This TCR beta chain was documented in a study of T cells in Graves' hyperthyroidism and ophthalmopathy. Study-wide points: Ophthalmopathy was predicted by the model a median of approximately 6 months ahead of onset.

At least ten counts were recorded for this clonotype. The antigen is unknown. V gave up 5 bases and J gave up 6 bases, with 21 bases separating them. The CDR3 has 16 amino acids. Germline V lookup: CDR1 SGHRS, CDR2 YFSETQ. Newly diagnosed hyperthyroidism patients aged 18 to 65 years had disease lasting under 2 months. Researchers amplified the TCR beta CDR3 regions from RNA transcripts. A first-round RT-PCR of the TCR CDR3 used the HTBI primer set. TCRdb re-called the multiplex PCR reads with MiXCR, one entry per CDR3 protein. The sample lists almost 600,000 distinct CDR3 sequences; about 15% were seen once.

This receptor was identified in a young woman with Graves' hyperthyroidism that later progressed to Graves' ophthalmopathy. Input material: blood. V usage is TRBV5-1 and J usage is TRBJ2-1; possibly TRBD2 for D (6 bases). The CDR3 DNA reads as TGCGCCAGCAGACTGGAACGGGAGATAGGTTCCAATGAGCAGTTCTTC. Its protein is CASRLEREIGSNEQFF.